The rows below give T cell receptor beta chains drawn from one sample of a study of monozygotic twins with inflammatory bowel disease. TCRdb reprocessed the 5' RACE reads; each CDR3 protein has one entry and no DNA is given. The sample data list about 330,000 distinct CDR3 sequences. The sample was blood. Every receptor here comes from a human donor with ulcerative colitis or Crohn's disease, or a healthy co-twin of an affected twin (not recorded which). Each CDR3 is given with its conserved first and last residue.

V gene: TRBV20-1
J gene: TRBJ2-2
CDR3 protein: CSSTKGDTGELFF

V gene: TRBV4-3
J gene: TRBJ2-7
CDR3 protein: CASSQDFAGQGYEQYF

V gene: TRBV5-1
J gene: TRBJ1-2
CDR3 protein: CASSPQELYYGYTF

V gene: TRBV7-2
J gene: TRBJ2-7
CDR3 protein: CASSLEATSGIYEQYF

V gene: TRBV15
J gene: TRBJ1-4
CDR3 protein: CATSRDANEKLFF

V gene: TRBV9
J gene: TRBJ1-2
CDR3 protein: CASSVDTNYGYTF

V gene: TRBV12-3/TRBV12-4
J gene: TRBJ2-1
CDR3 protein: CASIKTPSSYNERFF

V gene: TRBV29-1
J gene: TRBJ2-5
CDR3 protein: CSVEASGVGETQYF

V gene: TRBV3-1
J gene: TRBJ2-7
CDR3 protein: CASSQETGGSTRPYEQYF

V gene: TRBV2
J gene: TRBJ1-5
CDR3 protein: CASRKETGGNQPQHF

V gene: TRBV12-5
J gene: TRBJ2-7
CDR3 protein: CASGLALGGSYEQYF

V gene: TRBV10-3
J gene: TRBJ2-3
CDR3 protein: CAISESVLRGGSDTQYF

V gene: TRBV28
J gene: TRBJ2-3
CDR3 protein: CASSSDPRVEVTDTQYF

V gene: TRBV5-1
J gene: TRBJ2-7
CDR3 protein: CASSWGEGRQYF

V gene: TRBV28
J gene: TRBJ2-3
CDR3 protein: CASSPGQGRTDTQYF

V gene: TRBV12-3/TRBV12-4
J gene: TRBJ2-3
CDR3 protein: CASSLNELRADTQYF

V gene: TRBV6-2/TRBV6-3
J gene: TRBJ1-6
CDR3 protein: CASSPDRGVKSSPLHF

V gene: TRBV18
J gene: TRBJ1-6
CDR3 protein: CASSPRPWDSPLHF

V gene: TRBV10-3
J gene: TRBJ2-1
CDR3 protein: CAISEAGGPSNEQFF

V gene: TRBV20-1
J gene: TRBJ2-1
CDR3 protein: CSASRTSEPGEQFF

V gene: TRBV5-1
J gene: TRBJ2-3
CDR3 protein: CASSFAGVDTDTQYF

V gene: TRBV5-1
J gene: TRBJ2-7
CDR3 protein: CASSSLGGTSGYEQYF

V gene: TRBV5-5
J gene: TRBJ1-2
CDR3 protein: CASSIRTGGDYGYTF

V gene: TRBV7-8
J gene: TRBJ1-2
CDR3 protein: CASSSIQGNGYTF

V gene: TRBV29-1
J gene: TRBJ2-7
CDR3 protein: CSVEDWGGDEQYF

V gene: TRBV9
J gene: TRBJ2-6
CDR3 protein: CVSSGGGFSSGANVLTF

V gene: TRBV10-3
J gene: TRBJ2-1
CDR3 protein: CAIGSGAAYNEQFF

V gene: TRBV5-1
J gene: TRBJ1-4
CDR3 protein: CASSFEGRREKLFF

V gene: TRBV11-2
J gene: TRBJ2-2
CDR3 protein: CASSLMEVATGELFF

V gene: TRBV5-1
J gene: TRBJ2-7
CDR3 protein: CASSLAGDSRYEQYF

V gene: TRBV7-3
J gene: TRBJ1-2
CDR3 protein: CASSQTGGIHGYTF

V gene: TRBV28
J gene: TRBJ1-1
CDR3 protein: CASSHIAGGANTEAFF

V gene: TRBV7-2
J gene: TRBJ2-7
CDR3 protein: CASSLGTGTYEQYF

V gene: TRBV28
J gene: TRBJ2-1
CDR3 protein: CATQGTVTYNEQFF

V gene: TRBV14
J gene: TRBJ1-1
CDR3 protein: CASSQSVNTEAFF

V gene: TRBV15
J gene: TRBJ2-2
CDR3 protein: CATSRDEWGGTGNTGELFF

V gene: TRBV30
J gene: TRBJ2-3
CDR3 protein: CAWSEGQGKADTQYF

V gene: TRBV5-1
J gene: TRBJ1-1
CDR3 protein: CASSLGVNTEAFF

V gene: TRBV20-1
J gene: TRBJ2-5
CDR3 protein: CSAGLDSLGETQYF

V gene: TRBV24-1
J gene: TRBJ2-1
CDR3 protein: CATSAGRSYNEQFF

V gene: TRBV5-6
J gene: TRBJ1-1
CDR3 protein: CASSLAGFGSTEAFF

V gene: TRBV12-3/TRBV12-4
J gene: TRBJ1-1
CDR3 protein: CASSLQTGGTEAFF

V gene: TRBV5-1
J gene: TRBJ1-6
CDR3 protein: CASSLQGGDNSPLHF

V gene: TRBV5-1
J gene: TRBJ2-2
CDR3 protein: CASYRGPSNTGELFF

V gene: TRBV5-1
J gene: TRBJ2-5
CDR3 protein: CASSTGRLAGTEETQYF

V gene: TRBV11-3
J gene: TRBJ1-5
CDR3 protein: CASSKGDAGANYQPQHF

V gene: TRBV6-1
J gene: TRBJ2-3
CDR3 protein: CASRGTATSTDTQYF

V gene: TRBV7-9
J gene: TRBJ2-3
CDR3 protein: CASSLPTSGTSHTQYF

V gene: TRBV4-1
J gene: TRBJ2-2
CDR3 protein: CASSQDSQLTGELFF

V gene: TRBV7-9
J gene: TRBJ2-1
CDR3 protein: CASSFFPRTSGRNEQFF

V gene: TRBV6-2/TRBV6-3
J gene: TRBJ2-5
CDR3 protein: CASSYPRLGETQYF

V gene: TRBV29-1
J gene: TRBJ1-1
CDR3 protein: CSVEDLGGGTEAFF

V gene: TRBV28
J gene: TRBJ2-3
CDR3 protein: CASTLYSTDTQYF

V gene: TRBV12-3/TRBV12-4
J gene: TRBJ2-7
CDR3 protein: CASSKRQGSSYEQYF

V gene: TRBV29-1
J gene: TRBJ2-7
CDR3 protein: CSVMENSDEQYF

V gene: TRBV27
J gene: TRBJ1-5
CDR3 protein: CASSLSPINQPQHF

V gene: TRBV30
J gene: TRBJ2-1
CDR3 protein: CAFSGMNEQFF

V gene: TRBV3-1
J gene: TRBJ1-4
CDR3 protein: CASSRQQGTNEKLFF

V gene: TRBV19
J gene: TRBJ2-1
CDR3 protein: CASRMKGSGNNEQFF